Sequencing of this TCR beta chain was carried out in a study of identical twins. This clonotype was recorded a few times. V was pared by 8 bases and J by 2 bases, with 11 bases between. Germline CDR1 is MNHEY and CDR2 is SMNVEV (reference sequence). This CDR3 spans 13 amino acids. Carrying unique molecular identifiers, the cDNA also gained a universal primer site through template switching. MiXCR, run by TCRdb on the 5' RACE reads, gives a single entry per CDR3 protein. This sample carries 500,000 or so distinct CDR3 sequences, more than 13% of them seen once, and the ten largest clones take 0.8% to 1%. This sample also belongs to another study, concerning yellow fever vaccine responses in identical twins.

The source is a woman aged 18-29 years in good health. V usage is TRBV27 and J usage is TRBJ2-3, with a weak D call TRBD2 (6 bases). Specimen: CD4+ T cells sorted from blood. This CDR3 reads CASAGLLTDTQYF. CDR3 in DNA: TGTGCCAGCGCGGGACTTCTCACAGATACGCAGTATTTT.